The 27 T cell receptor beta chains below come from one sample, sequenced in a study of response to subunit inactivated influenza vaccine. TCRdb analysed the RT-PCR reads with MiXCR anew, one entry per CDR3 protein. In the table there are hundreds of thousands of distinct CDR3 sequences, about 18% of which are singletons. Material: PBMCs from blood, obtained roughly 5 days after vaccination. These receptor sequences come from a man in his fifties or sixties who received an inactivated influenza vaccine.

The chain couples TRBV20-1 to TRBJ2-7; D call uncertain. The CDR3 is 14 amino acids. Trimming removed 6 bases at V and 5 bases at J, with 20 bases between. CDR1 is DFQATT and CDR2 is SNEGSKA in the germline V gene (reference sequence). CDR3: CSALPRSGDNEQYF. DNA for the CDR3: TGCAGTGCCTTACCAAGGTCCGGAGACAACGAGCAGTACTTC.

V and J are TRBV7-2 and TRBJ2-5, with D perhaps assigned TRBD1 or TRBD2 (5 bases each). Trimming pared 9 bases from V and 5 bases from J, leaving 19 bases between. CDR3 size: 14 residues. Germline values: CDR1 SGHTA, CDR2 FQGNSA. The CDR3, as DNA: TGTGCCAGTTCAGGGCCGCGACTACGGGAGACCCAGTACTTC. It is translated as CASSGPRLRETQYF.

The chain has TRBV15 and TRBJ1-1; no reliable D call. Germline V CDR1 and CDR2: LNHNV, YYDKDF (reference sequence). The CDR3 totals 14 residues. Trimming shortened V by 3 bases and J by 0 bases, and 8 bases separated the two germline ends. CDR3 in DNA: TGTGCCACCAGCAGCGGTTTTATGAACACTGAAGCTTTCTTT. Translating it yields CATSSGFMNTEAFF.

This clonotype was seen more than once but under ten times. The rearrangement links TRBV20-1 to TRBJ2-3, with TRBD2 as a possible D gene (5 bases). V lost 1 base to trimming and J lost 4 bases, with 18 bases between them. The germline V gene encodes CDR1 DFQATT and CDR2 SNEGSKA (reference sequence). The CDR3 consists of 16 residues. CDR3 loop: CSARVVGLPVADTQYF. In DNA, the CDR3 is TGCAGTGCTAGAGTGGTTGGACTCCCCGTGGCAGATACGCAGTATTTT.

This clonotype was detected only a few times. The junction does not match germline at one end; this may be a read error. J is TRBJ2-1 and V is TRBV3-1; TRBD2 might be the D (5 bases). The CDR3 runs 15 residues. Germline V gene data show CDR1 as LGHDT and CDR2 as YNNKEL (reference sequence). The CDR3 DNA follows: TGTGCCAGCAGCAAAGAGGGAGTGGGCTACAATGAGCAGTTCTTC. This codes for CASSKEGVGYNEQFF.

This clonotype was observed a few times. The chain joins TRBV12-3 or TRBV12-4 to TRBJ1-2; D possibly corresponds to TRBD1 (6 bases). There are 13 residues in the CDR3. V lost 3 bases and J lost 8, with 13 bases in between. In DNA form, the CDR3 reads TGTGCCAGCAGTTTTGTGGGACAAGGAGGCTACACCTTC. Amino acids: CASSFVGQGGYTF.

This clonotype was detected a few times. This rearrangement joins TRBV7-2 to TRBJ2-1, with TRBD2 identical over 9 bases. The V segment lost 5 bases and the J segment 7 bases; nucleotides outside the gene matches: 12. Germline CDR1 and CDR2: SGHTA and FQGNSA. The CDR3 length is 16 residues. The CDR3 spells CASSPQQREARNEQFF. For the CDR3, the DNA is TGTGCCAGCAGCCCCCAGCAGCGGGAGGCCAGGAATGAGCAGTTCTTC.

J is TRBJ2-3 and V is TRBV7-9, with TRBD1 identical over 7 bases. Germline CDR1 is SEHNR and CDR2 is FQNEAQ (reference sequence). Losses at the gene ends were 1 base for V and 1 base for J; bases not matched to a gene: 5. CDR3 length: 16 residues. In DNA, the CDR3 is TGTGCCAGCAGCTTAGACAGGGGCCCTCGCACAGATACGCAGTATTTT. Translated, it gives CASSLDRGPRTDTQYF.

This clonotype was picked up a small number of times. This chain joins TRBV4-3 and TRBJ2-5, with D perhaps matching TRBD1 (6 bases). CDR1 is LGHNA and CDR2 is YSLEER in the germline V gene. V lost 0 bases and J lost 4, with 15 bases in between. The CDR3 length is 16 residues. The CDR3: CASSQDRDTGVETQYF. CDR3 coding DNA: TGCGCCAGCAGCCAAGACCGGGACACCGGAGTAGAGACCCAGTACTTC.

The chain joins TRBV12-5 to TRBJ2-5, with 10 bases fitting TRBD2. CDR1 and CDR2 (germline): LGHNT, FRNRAP. The CDR3 sequence is 15 residues long. V was clipped by 7 bases and J by 6 bases; unmatched bases: 11. For the CDR3, the DNA is TGTGCTAGTGCCCACCCTAGCGGGAGTATGAAGACCCAGTACTTC. Residues: CASAHPSGSMKTQYF.

The rearrangement links TRBV20-1 to TRBJ2-2; D possibly matches TRBD1 or TRBD2 (5 bases each). This CDR3 comprises 13 residues. Trimming took off 2 bases at V and 7 bases at J, with 11 bases between the two ends. Per the germline V gene, CDR1 is DFQATT and CDR2 is SNEGSKA (reference sequence). CDR3 amino acids: CSARPGPVGELFF. In DNA, the CDR3 is TGCAGTGCTAGACCGGGACCGGTCGGGGAGCTGTTTTTT.

This clonotype turned up a few times. This chain links TRBV20-1 with TRBJ1-4, with 7 nucleotides matching TRBD1. Germline CDR1 reads DFQATT; CDR2 reads SNEGSKA (reference sequence). The CDR3 sequence is 14 residues long. V shed 1 base and J 6 bases; nucleotides not matched to a gene: 5. DNA for the CDR3: TGCAGTGCTAGAGGGACAGGCGGGGATGAAAAACTGTTTTTT. This encodes CSARGTGGDEKLFF.

The rearrangement joins TRBV5-1 to TRBJ1-6; D is unclear. Germline loops: CDR1 SGHRS, CDR2 YFSETQ. The CDR3 covers 15 residues. Trimming removed 0 bases at V and 9 bases at J, with 13 bases between. The CDR3 nucleotides are TGCGCCAGCAGCTTGGAGGTTGGGCCGAGTTCACCCCTCCACTTT. Its protein is CASSLEVGPSSPLHF.

In its sample, this clonotype was seen many times. The rearrangement links TRBV12-3 or TRBV12-4 to TRBJ2-1, with TRBD1 matching 8 bases. Losses at the gene ends were 6 bases for V and 10 bases for J; bases not matched to a gene: 5. This CDR3 contains 12 residues. CDR3 loop: CASRGTGTEQFF. Written as DNA, the CDR3 is TGTGCCAGCAGGGGGACAGGCACGGAGCAGTTCTTC.

This clonotype appeared a few times. The gene calls are TRBV6-5 and TRBJ2-1, with 8 bases that match TRBD1. Germline assignment: CDR1 MNHEY and CDR2 SVGAGI. The CDR3 length is 15 residues. After removal of 2 bases from V and 1 base from J, the junction contained 1 base not matched to a gene. The CDR3 DNA reads TGTGCCAGCAGTTACAACAGGGGGTCCTACAATGAGCAGTTCTTC. It encodes CASSYNRGSYNEQFF.

This clonotype was seen more than once but under ten times. The DNA for the CDR3 is TGTGCCAGCAGTTACTATATCGAATACGAGCAGTACTTC. Its protein product is CASSYYIEYEQYF. V usage is TRBV6-6 and J usage is TRBJ2-7; unclear D gene. The CDR3 extends over 13 amino acids. The V and J ends lost 1 base and 4 bases respectively, with 8 bases between them. Germline-derived CDR1 and CDR2 are MNHNY and SVGAGI (reference sequence).

The chain employs TRBV28 and TRBJ2-7; a weak D match, TRBD2 (6 bases). The V gene lost 6 bases and the J gene lost 1 base, with 28 bases spanning the gap. There are 19 residues in the CDR3. Germline V lookup: CDR1 MDHEN, CDR2 SYDVKM. The CDR3 loop is CASSRTGGGVGSWSYEQYF. The CDR3, as DNA: TGTGCCAGCAGCCGTACTGGGGGTGGAGTCGGGAGTTGGTCCTACGAGCAGTACTTC.

The gene calls are TRBV5-1 and TRBJ1-2; D is possibly TRBD1 (5 bases). This CDR3 is built from 14 residues. Germline-derived CDR1 and CDR2 are SGHRS and YFSETQ. V dropped 0 bases and J dropped 5 bases, with 11 bases sitting between them. CDR3 amino acids: CASSLAGARYGYTF. CDR3 bases: TGCGCCAGCAGCTTGGCCGGGGCAAGATATGGCTACACCTTC.

This sequence joins TRBV7-8 and TRBJ1-2; D possibly corresponds to TRBD1 (5 bases). Trimming stripped 3 bases from V and 8 bases from J, with 19 bases between. CDR1 SGHVS and CDR2 FQNEAQ come from the germline V gene. This CDR3 is built from 15 residues. The CDR3 loop is CASSFGTATLRGYTF. CDR3 nucleotide sequence: TGTGCCAGCAGCTTCGGGACCGCAACCTTGCGGGGCTACACCTTC.

The gene calls are TRBV10-3 and TRBJ2-5; the match to TRBD2 covers 13 bases. CDR3 length equals 16 residues. Unmatched junction bases numbered 2, after V lost 3 bases and J lost 1 base. CDR1 is ENHRY and CDR2 is SYGVKD in the germline V gene. CDR3 amino acids: CAISDRLAGGQETQYF. The DNA for the CDR3 is TGTGCCATCAGTGACCGACTAGCGGGGGGCCAAGAGACCCAGTACTTC.

This clonotype was detected a few times. This chain uses TRBV5-1 with TRBJ2-2; D gene unclear. Germline values: CDR1 SGHRS, CDR2 YFSETQ. The CDR3 consists of 14 residues. Trimming removed 6 bases from V and 2 bases from J, with 11 bases in between. In DNA form, the CDR3 reads TGCGCCAGCACCAGTACCTCTAACACCGGGGAGCTGTTTTTT. Amino acids: CASTSTSNTGELFF.

V usage is TRBV28 and J usage is TRBJ2-1, with 13 bases aligning to TRBD2. V was pared by 2 bases and J by 7 bases, with 11 bases of the junction left unmatched. Looked up from germline, CDR1 is MDHEN and CDR2 is SYDVKM. The CDR3 extends over 18 amino acids. The CDR3, as DNA: TGTGCCAGCAGTTTACGCCACCCACTAGCGGGAGGGCCGAATGAGCAGTTCTTC. This sequence encodes CASSLRHPLAGGPNEQFF.

This chain links TRBV7-2 with TRBJ2-3, with D perhaps TRBD1 (6 bases). V was pared by 5 bases and J by 2 bases, with 14 bases between. Germline V gene lookup returns CDR1 SGHTA and CDR2 FQGNSA. The length of the CDR3 is 15 residues. The CDR3 nucleotides are TGTGCCAGCAGCGATGGGGGCAGAGCCACAGATACGCAGTATTTT. It yields the protein CASSDGGRATDTQYF.

The chain combines TRBV7-8 with TRBJ2-3, with 12 bases lining up with TRBD2. V gave up 5 bases and J gave up 2 bases; unmatched junction bases: 8. CDR3 length: 17 amino acids. Germline lookup yields CDR1 SGHVS and CDR2 FQNEAQ. This CDR3 is CASSLRLAGEITDTQYF. The CDR3 DNA follows: TGTGCCAGCAGCCTCAGACTAGCGGGGGAGATCACAGATACGCAGTATTTT.

The chain recombines TRBV28 with TRBJ2-5, with 11 bases lining up with TRBD2. Per germline, CDR1 MDHEN and CDR2 SYDVKM. V was clipped by 3 bases and J by 3 bases; unmatched bases: 6. CDR3 length equals 16 residues. The CDR3 DNA sequence: TGTGCCAGCAGTTTGACACTAGCGGGAGTCAAAGAGACCCAGTACTTC. It is translated as CASSLTLAGVKETQYF. Drawing the rest from reference TRBV28 and TRBJ2-5, the complete variable domain is DVKVTQSSRYLVKRTGEKVFLECVQDMDHENMFWYRQDPGLGLRLIYFSYDVKMKEKGDIPEGYSVSREKKERFSLILESASTNQTSMYLCASSLTLAGVKETQYFGPGTRLLVL.

The chain links TRBV27 to TRBJ2-2; a possible D gene is TRBD2 (5 bases). V lost 5 bases, J lost 6 bases, and 22 bases lay in between. The germline CDR1 and CDR2 sequences are MNHEY and SMNVEV (reference sequence). This CDR3 is built from 17 residues. CDR3 amino acids: CASSPNPSLSAPGELFF. The CDR3 DNA sequence: TGTGCCAGCAGTCCTAACCCCTCCCTTAGCGCGCCCGGGGAGCTGTTTTTT.

This clonotype was seen only a few times. The J gene is TRBJ2-2, the V gene TRBV28, with 7 bases identical to TRBD1. Germline assignment: CDR1 MDHEN and CDR2 SYDVKM. The CDR3 covers 14 residues. The junction had 6 bases not matched to a gene; V was cut back by 6 bases and J by 5 bases. In DNA, the CDR3 is TGTGCCAGCAGAGTGGGACAGCAGACCGGGGAGCTGTTTTTT. Protein product: CASRVGQQTGELFF.